This TCR beta chain was found in a study of T cells after yellow fever vaccination. As for the study in general: Those fractions that held only low numbers of cells were prepared using the SMART-Seq v4 Ultra Low Input RNA kit.

Study-level results: Booster samples showed a return of most primary-vaccination clones (approximately 95% CD4, around 85% CD8).

The table lists this clonotype with many counts. Its target is unknown. Germline V gene sequence: CDR1 SEHNR, CDR2 FQNEAQ (reference sequence). With 3 bases removed from V and 6 bases from J, the gap between germline ends came to 9 bases. The CDR3 is 12 residues long. TCRdb passed the 5' RACE reads through MiXCR, listing each CDR3 protein once. This sample has hundreds of thousands of distinct CDR3 sequences, with approximately 3.9% found just once. The clonotype originates from a man between 18 and 35 years old who received the YFV17D yellow fever vaccine. The V and J genes are TRBV7-9 and TRBJ2-7; D gene ambiguous. Sequenced here: PBMCs, sampled on the day of the yellow fever booster vaccination. CDR3 amino acids: CASSFASAEQYF. CDR3 DNA sequence: TGTGCCAGCAGCTTTGCATCGGCCGAGCAGTACTTC.